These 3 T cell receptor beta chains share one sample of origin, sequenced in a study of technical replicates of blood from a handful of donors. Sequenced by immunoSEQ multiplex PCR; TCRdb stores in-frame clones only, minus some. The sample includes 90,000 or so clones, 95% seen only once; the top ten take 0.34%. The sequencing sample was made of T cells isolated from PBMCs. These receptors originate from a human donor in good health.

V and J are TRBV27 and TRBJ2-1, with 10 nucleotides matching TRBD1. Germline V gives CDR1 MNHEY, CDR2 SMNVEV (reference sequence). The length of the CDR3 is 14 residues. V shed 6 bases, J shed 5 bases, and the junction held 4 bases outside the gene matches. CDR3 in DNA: TGTGCCAGCAGGGCCGGGACAGGGGACAATGAGCAGTTCTTC. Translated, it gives CASRAGTGDNEQFF.

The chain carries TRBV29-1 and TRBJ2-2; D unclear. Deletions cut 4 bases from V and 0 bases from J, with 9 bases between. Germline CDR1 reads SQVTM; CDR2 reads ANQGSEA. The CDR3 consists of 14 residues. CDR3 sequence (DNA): TGCAGCGTTGTACTCGCCTCGAACACCGGGGAGCTGTTTTTT. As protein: CSVVLASNTGELFF.

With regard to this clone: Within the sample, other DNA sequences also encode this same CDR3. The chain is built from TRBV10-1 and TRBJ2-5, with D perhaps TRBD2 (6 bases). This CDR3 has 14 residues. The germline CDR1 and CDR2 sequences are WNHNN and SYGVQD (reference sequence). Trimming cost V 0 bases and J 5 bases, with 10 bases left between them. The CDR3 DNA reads TGCGCCAGCAGTGAGTCAGGAGGGTTGGAGACCCAGTACTTC. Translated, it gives CASSESGGLETQYF.